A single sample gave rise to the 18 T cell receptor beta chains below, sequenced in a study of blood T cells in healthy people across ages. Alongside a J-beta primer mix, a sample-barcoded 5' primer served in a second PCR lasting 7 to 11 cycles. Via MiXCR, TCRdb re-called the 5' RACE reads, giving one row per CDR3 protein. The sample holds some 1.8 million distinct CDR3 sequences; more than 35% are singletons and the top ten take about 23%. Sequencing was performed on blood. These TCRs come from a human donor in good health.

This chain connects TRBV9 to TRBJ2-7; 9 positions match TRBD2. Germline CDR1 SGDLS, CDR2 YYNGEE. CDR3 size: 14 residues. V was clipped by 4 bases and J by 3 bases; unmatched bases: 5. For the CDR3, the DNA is TGTGCCAGCAGCAGCGGGGGGACGAACTACGAGCAGTACTTC. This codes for CASSSGGTNYEQYF. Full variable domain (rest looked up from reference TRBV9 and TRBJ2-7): DSGVTQTPKHLITATGQRVTLRCSPRSGDLSVYWYQQSLDQGLQFLIQYYNGEERAKGNILERFSAQQFPDLHSELNLSSLELGDSALYFCASSSGGTNYEQYFGPGTRLTVT.

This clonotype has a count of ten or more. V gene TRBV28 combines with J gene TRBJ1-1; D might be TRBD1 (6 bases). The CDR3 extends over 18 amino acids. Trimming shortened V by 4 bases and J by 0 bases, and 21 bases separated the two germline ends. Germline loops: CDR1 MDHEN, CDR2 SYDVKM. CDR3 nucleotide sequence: TGTGCCAGCAGTTCTTTAGGACAGTTGGCAAGAATGAACACTGAAGCTTTCTTT. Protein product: CASSSLGQLARMNTEAFF. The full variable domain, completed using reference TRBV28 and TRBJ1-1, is DVKVTQSSRYLVKRTGEKVFLECVQDMDHENMFWYRQDPGLGLRLIYFSYDVKMKEKGDIPEGYSVSREKKERFSLILESASTNQTSMYLCASSSLGQLARMNTEAFFGQGTRLTVV.

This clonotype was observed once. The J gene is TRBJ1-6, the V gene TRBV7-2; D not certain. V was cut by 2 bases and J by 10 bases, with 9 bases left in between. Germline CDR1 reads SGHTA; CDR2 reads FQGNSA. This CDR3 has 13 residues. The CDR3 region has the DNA TGTGCCAGCAGCTTATTGAGACTCTCACCCCTCCACTTT. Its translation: CASSLLRLSPLHF.

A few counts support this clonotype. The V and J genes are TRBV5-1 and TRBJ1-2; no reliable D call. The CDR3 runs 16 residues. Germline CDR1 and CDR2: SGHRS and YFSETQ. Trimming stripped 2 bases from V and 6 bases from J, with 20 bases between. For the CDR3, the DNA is TGCGCCAGCAGCTTAAACTCCGGGCCCACGGATAATGGCTACACCTTC. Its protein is CASSLNSGPTDNGYTF.

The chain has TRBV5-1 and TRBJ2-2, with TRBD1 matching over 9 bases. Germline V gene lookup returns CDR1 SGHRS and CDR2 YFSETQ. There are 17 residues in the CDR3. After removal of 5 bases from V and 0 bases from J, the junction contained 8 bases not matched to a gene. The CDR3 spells CASRLYRGPSNTGELFF. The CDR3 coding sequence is TGCGCCAGCAGGCTTTACAGGGGGCCTTCGAACACCGGGGAGCTGTTTTTT.

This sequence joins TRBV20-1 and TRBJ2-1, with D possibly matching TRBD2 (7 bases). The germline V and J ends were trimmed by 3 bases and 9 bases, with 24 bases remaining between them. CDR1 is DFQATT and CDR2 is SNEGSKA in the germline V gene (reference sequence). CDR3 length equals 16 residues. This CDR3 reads CSASRSFGGPESEQFF. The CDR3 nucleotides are TGCAGTGCTAGTCGCTCATTCGGGGGGCCAGAGTCTGAGCAGTTCTTC.

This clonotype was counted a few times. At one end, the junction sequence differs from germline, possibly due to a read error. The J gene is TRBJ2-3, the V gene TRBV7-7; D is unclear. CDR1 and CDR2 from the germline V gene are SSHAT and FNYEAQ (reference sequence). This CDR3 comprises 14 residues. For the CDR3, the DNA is TGTGCTAGCAGCTTTGGGCCAGAGCTAGATACGCAGTATTTT. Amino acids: CASSFGPELDTQYF.

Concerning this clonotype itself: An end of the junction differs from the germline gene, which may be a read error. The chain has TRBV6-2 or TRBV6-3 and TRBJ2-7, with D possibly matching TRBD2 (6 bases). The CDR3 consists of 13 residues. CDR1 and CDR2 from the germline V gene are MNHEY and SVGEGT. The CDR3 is CASNYRGKYEQYF. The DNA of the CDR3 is TGTGCCAGCAATTACCGGGGGAAATACGAGCAGTACTTC.

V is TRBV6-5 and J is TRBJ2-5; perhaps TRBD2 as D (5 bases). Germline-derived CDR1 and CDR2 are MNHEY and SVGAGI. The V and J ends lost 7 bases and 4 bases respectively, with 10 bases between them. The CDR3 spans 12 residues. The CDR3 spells CASTSSGETQYF. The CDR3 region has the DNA TGTGCCAGCACCTCGAGCGGAGAGACCCAGTACTTC.

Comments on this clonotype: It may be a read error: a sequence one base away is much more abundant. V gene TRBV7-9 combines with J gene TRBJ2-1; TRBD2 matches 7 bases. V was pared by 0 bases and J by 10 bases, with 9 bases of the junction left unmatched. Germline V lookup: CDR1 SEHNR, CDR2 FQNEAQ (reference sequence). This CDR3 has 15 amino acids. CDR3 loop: CASSLAWRGNREQFF. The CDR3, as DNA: TGTGCCAGCAGCTTAGCGTGGCGGGGGAATAGGGAGCAGTTCTTC.

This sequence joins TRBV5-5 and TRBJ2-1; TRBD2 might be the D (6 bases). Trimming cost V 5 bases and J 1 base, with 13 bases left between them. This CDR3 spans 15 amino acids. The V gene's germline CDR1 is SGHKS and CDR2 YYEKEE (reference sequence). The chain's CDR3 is CASSRDFRSYNEQFF. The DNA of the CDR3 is TGTGCCAGCAGTCGGGACTTTCGGTCCTACAATGAGCAGTTCTTC.

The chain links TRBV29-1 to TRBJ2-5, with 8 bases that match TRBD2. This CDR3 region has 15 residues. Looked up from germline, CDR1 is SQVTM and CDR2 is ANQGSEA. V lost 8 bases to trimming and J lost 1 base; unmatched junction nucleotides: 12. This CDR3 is CSFRGTSGSQETQYF. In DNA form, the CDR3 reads TGCAGCTTCCGTGGAACTAGCGGAAGCCAAGAGACCCAGTACTTC.

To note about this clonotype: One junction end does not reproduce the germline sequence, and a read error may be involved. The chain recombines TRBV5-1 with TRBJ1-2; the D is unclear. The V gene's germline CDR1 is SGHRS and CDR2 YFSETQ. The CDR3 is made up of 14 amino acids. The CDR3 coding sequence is TGCGCCAGTAGCTTTTTAGAGGGAGTAGGAGGCTACACCTTC. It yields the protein CASSFLEGVGGYTF.

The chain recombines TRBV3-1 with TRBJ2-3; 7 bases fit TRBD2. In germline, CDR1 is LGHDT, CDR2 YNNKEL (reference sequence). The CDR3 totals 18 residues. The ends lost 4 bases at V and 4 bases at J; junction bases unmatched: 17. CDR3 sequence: CASSLDGGLAEGADTQYF. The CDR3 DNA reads TGTGCCAGCAGCCTGGACGGGGGGTTAGCGGAAGGAGCAGATACGCAGTATTTT.

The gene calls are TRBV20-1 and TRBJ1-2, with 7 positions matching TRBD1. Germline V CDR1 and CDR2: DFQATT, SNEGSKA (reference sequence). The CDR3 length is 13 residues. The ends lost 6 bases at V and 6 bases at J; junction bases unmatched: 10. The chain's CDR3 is CSANPHRGNGYTF. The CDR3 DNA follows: TGCAGTGCCAACCCACACAGGGGCAATGGCTACACCTTC.

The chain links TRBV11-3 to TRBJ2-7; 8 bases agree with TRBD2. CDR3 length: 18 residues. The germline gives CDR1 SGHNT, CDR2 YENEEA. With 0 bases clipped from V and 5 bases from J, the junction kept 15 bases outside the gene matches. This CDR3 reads CASSLDLRDAGGTHEQYF. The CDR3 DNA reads TGTGCCAGCAGCTTAGATCTAAGAGACGCGGGGGGAACCCACGAGCAGTACTTC.

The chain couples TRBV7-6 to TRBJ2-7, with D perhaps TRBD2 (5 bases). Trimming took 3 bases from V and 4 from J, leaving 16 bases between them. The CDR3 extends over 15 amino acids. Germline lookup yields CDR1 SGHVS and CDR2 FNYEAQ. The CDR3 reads CASSFTLSAQYEQYF. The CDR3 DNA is TGTGCCAGCAGCTTTACCCTTAGCGCCCAATACGAGCAGTACTTC. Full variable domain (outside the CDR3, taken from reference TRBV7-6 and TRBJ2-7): GAGVSQSPRYKVTKRGQDVALRCDPISGHVSLYWYRQALGQGPEFLTYFNYEAQQDKSGLPNDRFSAERPEGSISTLTIQRTEQRDSAMYRCASSFTLSAQYEQYFGPGTRLTVT.

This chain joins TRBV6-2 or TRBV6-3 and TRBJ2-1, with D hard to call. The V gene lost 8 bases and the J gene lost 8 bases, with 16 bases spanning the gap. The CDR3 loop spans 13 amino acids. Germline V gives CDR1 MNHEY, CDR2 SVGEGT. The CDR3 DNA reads TGTGCCAGCGCTAGGGTGTCTGGCGATGAGCAGTTCTTC. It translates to CASARVSGDEQFF.